Each of the 14 T cell receptor beta chains below was sequenced from the same sample in a study of blood T cell repertoires in COVID-19. Profiled with immunoSEQ multiplex PCR; TCRdb holds only in-frame clones, not every one. The sample lists roughly 150,000 clones, roughly 86% seen once, with 2.5% in the top ten. The sample was peripheral blood. Every receptor here comes from a woman over 75 with COVID-19, enrolled during active disease.

This chain uses TRBV24-1 with TRBJ2-1; 7 bases are shared with TRBD2. Germline values: CDR1 KGHDR, CDR2 SFDVKD. This CDR3 has 12 residues. Losses at the gene ends were 10 bases for V and 3 bases for J; bases not matched to a gene: 2. CDR3 residues: CATSGRYNEQFF. In DNA form, the CDR3 reads TGTGCCACTAGCGGGCGCTACAATGAGCAGTTCTTC.

This clone was seen a single time. This chain links TRBV7-8 with TRBJ2-5; TRBD2 aligns across 8 bases. This CDR3 contains 16 residues. Unmatched junction bases numbered 9, after V lost 2 bases and J lost 4 bases. Germline V CDR1 and CDR2: SGHVS, FQNEAQ. The CDR3 here is CASSLFPGGPIETQYF. The CDR3, as DNA: TGTGCCAGCAGCTTATTCCCGGGAGGGCCCATAGAGACCCAGTACTTC.

V and J are TRBV5-1 and TRBJ2-1; maybe TRBD2 (5 bases). The CDR3 extends over 15 amino acids. Germline V gene data show CDR1 as SGHRS and CDR2 as YFSETQ. With 0 bases removed from V and 3 bases from J, the gap between germline ends came to 10 bases. The CDR3 coding sequence is TGCGCCAGCAGCTTGGTTCCGGGGAACTACAATGAGCAGTTCTTC. Its protein is CASSLVPGNYNEQFF.

The chain is built from TRBV2 and TRBJ1-2; no clear D gene. The V gene's germline CDR1 is SNHLY and CDR2 FYNNEI. V shed 4 bases and J shed 2 bases, with 11 bases lying between them. There are 14 residues in the CDR3. The CDR3 DNA sequence: TGTGCCAGCAGTGTCGAAGACACGAACTATGGCTACACCTTC. Amino acids: CASSVEDTNYGYTF.

This chain joins TRBV5-1 and TRBJ1-1; D ambiguous. V was cut by 0 bases and J by 4 bases, with 13 bases left in between. Germline lookup yields CDR1 SGHRS and CDR2 YFSETQ. The CDR3 runs 15 residues. The CDR3 loop is CASSLDRGRGTEAFF. CDR3 coding DNA: TGCGCCAGCAGCTTGGACCGGGGTCGGGGCACTGAAGCTTTCTTT.

The gene calls are TRBV19 and TRBJ2-1, with D tentatively TRBD1 (6 bases). The CDR3 totals 17 residues. Germline V gene sequence: CDR1 LNHDA, CDR2 SQIVND (reference sequence). V was shortened by 2 bases and J by 0 bases, with 14 bases between the two germline ends. Here the CDR3 DNA reads TGTGCCAGTAGTATAAGAAGGACAGCTAGCTCCTACAATGAGCAGTTCTTC. This codes for CASSIRRTASSYNEQFF.

J is TRBJ2-3 and V is TRBV7-9, with D possibly being TRBD2 (5 bases). The V end lost 1 base, the J end lost 0 bases, and 8 bases lay between the germline ends. In germline, CDR1 is SEHNR, CDR2 FQNEAQ (reference sequence). The CDR3 is 15 residues long. The CDR3 reads CASSLVRGSTDTQYF. The DNA for the CDR3 is TGTGCCAGCAGCTTAGTTCGCGGGAGCACAGATACGCAGTATTTT.

The chain has TRBV6-1 and TRBJ1-2; possibly TRBD1 for D (5 bases). Per the germline V gene, CDR1 is MNHNS and CDR2 is SASEGT. Trimming shortened V by 3 bases and J by 6 bases, and 14 bases separated the two germline ends. This CDR3 contains 14 residues. CDR3 DNA: TGTGCCAGCAGTGACGGGGGGTTCGGAGATGGCTACACCTTC. Its translation: CASSDGGFGDGYTF.

This clone came up many times. The CDR3 protein is CASSQDRGRGVGYTF. The DNA of the CDR3 is TGCGCCAGCAGCCAAGACAGGGGGCGAGGCGTTGGCTACACCTTC. The chain combines TRBV4-3 with TRBJ1-2; TRBD1 agrees at 8 bases. J gave up 7 bases and V 0 bases, and 7 bases lay outside the gene matches. This CDR3 is 15 amino acids long. Germline V lookup: CDR1 LGHNA, CDR2 YSLEER.

The chain joins TRBV19 to TRBJ2-1; 9 bases map to TRBD2. V lost 7 bases and J lost 5; bases outside the gene matches: 12. Germline CDR1 is LNHDA and CDR2 is SQIVND (reference sequence). The CDR3 spans 16 residues. CDR3 residues: CASTDGAGGPHNEQFF. The DNA of the CDR3 is TGTGCCAGTACCGACGGGGCGGGAGGGCCCCACAATGAGCAGTTCTTC.

The chain combines TRBV11-2 with TRBJ1-1; tentative D call: TRBD1 (6 bases). This CDR3 is 15 amino acids long. The V end was cut by 4 bases, the J end by 6 bases, with 18 bases between. Germline loops: CDR1 SGHAT, CDR2 FQNNGV. This chain's CDR3 is CASSSIYRASAEAFF. The DNA for the CDR3 is TGTGCCAGCAGCTCGATCTACAGGGCGTCCGCTGAAGCTTTCTTT.

The J gene is TRBJ1-3, the V gene TRBV4-2; 7 nucleotides agree with TRBD1. J lost 1 base, V lost 0 bases, and 9 bases had no gene match. There are 18 residues in the CDR3. Per the germline V gene, CDR1 is LGHNA and CDR2 is YNFKEQ. Here the CDR3 reads CASSQEGPGTVSGNTIYF. The CDR3, as DNA: TGTGCCAGCAGCCAAGAAGGCCCGGGGACAGTATCTGGAAACACCATATATTTT.

The J gene is TRBJ1-3, the V gene TRBV6-6, with D unresolved. This CDR3 region has 15 residues. Germline-derived CDR1 and CDR2 are MNHNY and SVGAGI (reference sequence). Trimming took 0 bases from V and 0 from J, leaving 6 bases between them. The CDR3 DNA sequence: TGTGCCAGCAGTTACTCTGAGGGCTCTGGAAACACCATATATTTT. Its protein is CASSYSEGSGNTIYF.

The genes are TRBV6-5 and TRBJ1-5, with 8 bases aligning to TRBD1. The V and J ends lost 6 bases and 6 bases, in that order; junction bases with no gene match: 10. In germline, CDR1 is MNHEY, CDR2 SVGAGI. This CDR3 comprises 15 residues. DNA for the CDR3: TGTGCCAGCAGCCCCTCAGGACAGGGCGGTCAGCCCCAGCATTTT. It translates to CASSPSGQGGQPQHF.